These 29 T cell receptor beta chains were all obtained from the same sample, sequenced in a study of shared clonotypes between healthy human individuals. TCRdb keeps only in-frame clones here, not all; method: immunoSEQ multiplex PCR. The data show about 1 million clones, about three quarters seen once. The specimen sequenced was memory CD4+ T cells sorted from blood. Subset denoted: CD45RA-negative fraction. The receptor set was obtained from a man younger than 35 in good health.

The genes are TRBV11-2 and TRBJ1-1; D unclear. The V end lost 0 bases, the J end lost 1 base, and 9 bases lay between the germline ends. Germline lookup yields CDR1 SGHAT and CDR2 FQNNGV. The CDR3 runs to 15 residues. For the CDR3, the DNA is TGTGCCAGCAGCTTAGAGGAGATGCGGAACACTGAAGCTTTCTTT. Amino acids: CASSLEEMRNTEAFF.

As for this clone: This same CDR3 is encoded by further DNA sequences in the sample. The chain combines TRBV15 with TRBJ1-3, with TRBD1 identical over 9 bases. This CDR3 is built from 16 residues. V trimming: 0 bases; J trimming: 3 bases; junction bases outside the gene matches: 3. Germline CDR1 and CDR2: LNHNV and YYDKDF (reference sequence). CDR3 coding DNA: TGTGCCACCAGCAGAGATCCGGGACAGGGTGGAAACACCATATATTTT. Its translation: CATSRDPGQGGNTIYF.

The chain has TRBV18 and TRBJ2-1; D is undetermined. V shed 1 base and J shed 7 bases, with 8 bases lying between them. The CDR3 consists of 13 residues. CDR1 and CDR2 (germline): KGHSH, LQKENI. The CDR3 sequence: CASSPLRENEQFF. CDR3 coding DNA: TGTGCCAGCTCACCACTTAGGGAAAATGAGCAGTTCTTC.

Ten or more counts support this clone. This chain links TRBV5-1 with TRBJ1-6, with D perhaps matching TRBD1 (5 bases). Per the germline V gene, CDR1 is SGHRS and CDR2 is YFSETQ. V dropped 8 bases and J dropped 9 bases, with 18 bases sitting between them. The CDR3 is 14 amino acids. The CDR3 loop is CASRREGNTSPLHF. In DNA form, the CDR3 reads TGCGCCAGTCGGAGGGAGGGGAATACTTCACCCCTCCACTTT.

This clone was detected only once. V and J are TRBV18 and TRBJ2-7, with TRBD2 matching 9 bases. The CDR3 totals 16 residues. Trimming removed 6 bases from V and 6 bases from J; junction bases left unmatched: 15. Looked up from germline, CDR1 is KGHSH and CDR2 is LQKENI. CDR3 DNA: TGTGCCAGCTCTCAGGGCCTGGCGGGAGGGCCGGGCGAGCAGTACTTC. The encoded protein is CASSQGLAGGPGEQYF.

The chain has TRBV9 and TRBJ2-5, with TRBD1 as a possible D gene (5 bases). Germline V gene sequence: CDR1 SGDLS, CDR2 YYNGEE. This CDR3 comprises 16 residues. Trimming cost V 0 bases and J 5 bases, with 17 bases left between them. DNA of the CDR3: TGTGCCAGCAGCGTAGGTTTCGCAGGGCTCACGGAGACCCAGTACTTC. Encoded protein: CASSVGFAGLTETQYF.

CDR3 DNA: TGTGCCAGCAGCCGAGCTAGCGGGGGTGAAAATACGCAGTATTTT. This gives the protein CASSRASGGENTQYF. This chain uses TRBV11-2 with TRBJ2-3, with TRBD2 matching over 10 bases. The CDR3 extends over 15 amino acids. The junction had 9 bases not matched to a gene; V was cut back by 5 bases and J by 7 bases. The germline CDR1 and CDR2 sequences are SGHAT and FQNNGV.

J is TRBJ2-1 and V is TRBV4-1; D gene ambiguous. The CDR3 sequence is 13 residues long. Trimming stripped 0 bases from V and 6 bases from J, with 6 bases between. Germline V gene sequence: CDR1 MGHRA, CDR2 YSYEKL. CDR3 nucleotide sequence: TGCGCCAGCAGCCAAGACCGTCTCAATGAGCAGTTCTTC. Translated, it gives CASSQDRLNEQFF.

The chain links TRBV2 to TRBJ2-1; 12 positions agree with TRBD2. Germline-derived CDR1 and CDR2 are SNHLY and FYNNEI. With 4 bases clipped from V and 9 bases from J, the junction kept 7 bases outside the gene matches. The CDR3 has 15 residues. CDR3 DNA sequence: TGTGCCAGCAGTGTTGGGCTAGCGGGAGGGACTGAGCAGTTCTTC. Translated: CASSVGLAGGTEQFF.

The J gene is TRBJ2-7, the V gene TRBV4-1; D gene ambiguous. The CDR3 consists of 13 residues. Germline V lookup: CDR1 MGHRA, CDR2 YSYEKL. V lost 4 bases, J lost 6 bases, and 13 bases lay in between. The CDR3 DNA reads TGCGCCAGCAGCCCCAACGAACAATTCGAGCAGTACTTC. This codes for CASSPNEQFEQYF.

J is TRBJ2-1 and V is TRBV5-1; D might be TRBD2 (5 bases). Germline CDR1 SGHRS, CDR2 YFSETQ. The CDR3 sequence is 15 residues long. The ends were cut back, 3 bases at V and 5 bases at J, with 15 bases in the middle. DNA for the CDR3: TGCGCCAGCAGCTCCGCCGGGAACAGAAACAATGAGCAGTTCTTC. It codes for CASSSAGNRNNEQFF.

Regarding this clone: Within the sample, other DNA sequences also encode this same CDR3. This chain links TRBV18 with TRBJ2-7; 9 nucleotides line up with TRBD1. The CDR3 is 14 amino acids. The V segment lost 3 bases and the J segment 1 base; nucleotides outside the gene matches: 1. Germline V lookup: CDR1 KGHSH, CDR2 LQKENI. The CDR3 reads CASSPGQGSYEQYF. DNA of the CDR3: TGTGCCAGCTCACCTGGACAGGGGTCCTACGAGCAGTACTTC.

This chain links TRBV19 with TRBJ2-5; D is undetermined. The CDR3 spans 13 residues. Per germline, CDR1 LNHDA and CDR2 SQIVND (reference sequence). The V gene lost 2 bases and the J gene lost 5 bases, with 9 bases spanning the gap. CDR3 protein: CASSILGVETQYF. CDR3 bases: TGTGCCAGTAGTATACTGGGTGTGGAGACCCAGTACTTC. Full variable domain (outside the CDR3, taken from reference TRBV19 and TRBJ2-5): DGGITQSPKYLFRKEGQNVTLSCEQNLNHDAMYWYRQDPGQGLRLIYYSQIVNDFQKGDIAEGYSVSREKKESFPLTVTSAQKNPTAFYLCASSILGVETQYFGPGTRLLVL.

The rearrangement uses TRBV7-2 and TRBJ2-5; the match to TRBD1 covers 7 bases. The CDR3 sequence is 13 residues long. Germline V CDR1 and CDR2: SGHTA, FQGNSA. V trimming: 5 bases; J trimming: 4 bases; junction bases outside the gene matches: 4. CDR3: CASSVRTGETQYF. For the CDR3, the DNA is TGTGCCAGCAGCGTCAGGACAGGAGAGACCCAGTACTTC.

This chain connects TRBV5-1 to TRBJ1-6; 7 bases line up with TRBD1. V shed 4 bases and J 11 bases; nucleotides not matched to a gene: 6. The CDR3 extends over 13 amino acids. In germline, CDR1 is SGHRS, CDR2 YFSETQ. CDR3 amino acids: CASSLDRDPPLHF. The CDR3 DNA is TGCGCCAGCAGCCTTGACAGGGACCCACCCCTCCACTTT.

This clone was seen once. CDR3: CASSEGGRGYNEQFF. Here the CDR3 DNA reads TGCGCCAGCAGTGAAGGCGGGAGGGGTTACAATGAGCAGTTCTTC. The chain combines TRBV10-2 with TRBJ2-1; 9 bases are a match to TRBD2. The CDR3 loop spans 15 amino acids. The trim removed 3 bases at V and 4 bases at J, leaving 4 bases unmatched. Germline V gene lookup returns CDR1 WSHSY and CDR2 SAAADI.

This chain uses TRBV18 with TRBJ2-1; possibly TRBD1 for D (6 bases). The CDR3 covers 14 residues. CDR1 is KGHSH and CDR2 is LQKENI in the germline V gene. The V end was cut by 2 bases, the J end by 10 bases, with 15 bases between. The DNA of the CDR3 is TGTGCCAGCTCACCAGGGTCGGGACAATGGGAGCAGTTCTTC. Translating it yields CASSPGSGQWEQFF.

The chain uses TRBV25-1 and TRBJ2-2; perhaps TRBD1 as D (6 bases). This CDR3 region has 14 residues. Germline V lookup: CDR1 MGHDK, CDR2 SYGVNS. Trimming removed 7 bases from V and 4 bases from J, with 13 bases in between. CDR3 nucleotide sequence: TGTGCCAGCACTGGACAGCCGTTCACCGGGGAGCTGTTTTTT. Its translation is CASTGQPFTGELFF.

V and J are TRBV18 and TRBJ2-5, with 14 bases identical to TRBD2. The V and J ends lost 3 bases and 1 base, in that order; junction bases with no gene match: 4. The germline V gene encodes CDR1 KGHSH and CDR2 LQKENI. The CDR3 is 17 amino acids. The CDR3 DNA reads TGTGCCAGCTCACCCCCTGGGACTAGCGGGAGCCAAGAGACCCAGTACTTC. Amino acids: CASSPPGTSGSQETQYF.

V usage is TRBV7-9 and J usage is TRBJ1-2; 10 nucleotides line up with TRBD1. Per the germline V gene, CDR1 is SEHNR and CDR2 is FQNEAQ (reference sequence). The CDR3 sequence is 15 residues long. V shed 5 bases, J shed 6 bases, and the junction held 9 bases outside the gene matches. The CDR3 is CASSLGQGGFHGYTF. The CDR3 DNA reads as TGTGCCAGCAGCCTCGGACAGGGGGGTTTTCATGGCTACACCTTC.

The chain employs TRBV30 and TRBJ1-6; D might be TRBD1 (6 bases). V dropped 4 bases and J dropped 8 bases, with 18 bases sitting between them. The CDR3 runs to 15 residues. CDR1 GTSNPN and CDR2 SVGIG come from the germline V gene (reference sequence). The CDR3 region is CAWNALTGGYSPLHF. CDR3 nucleotides: TGTGCCTGGAACGCCCTGACAGGCGGGTATTCACCCCTCCACTTT.

V is TRBV11-1 and J is TRBJ2-7, with D perhaps matching TRBD1 (6 bases). V dropped 2 bases and J dropped 6 bases, with 8 bases sitting between them. This CDR3 is built from 12 residues. The germline CDR1 and CDR2 sequences are SGHAT and FQDESV (reference sequence). DNA for the CDR3: TGTGCCAGCAGCTTACAGGGGCCCGAGCAGTACTTC. This gives the protein CASSLQGPEQYF.

The chain employs TRBV14 and TRBJ1-2; 8 bases are a match to TRBD1. With 3 bases clipped from V and 2 bases from J, the junction kept 8 bases outside the gene matches. The germline gives CDR1 SGHDN, CDR2 FVKESK. This CDR3 spans 16 amino acids. CDR3: CASSQLRTGPNYGYTF. The CDR3, as DNA: TGTGCCAGCAGCCAGCTCAGGACAGGGCCCAACTATGGCTACACCTTC.

The CDR3 sequence is CASSITGLGVAQPQHF. The CDR3 DNA is TGTGCCAGTAGTATAACAGGGCTTGGAGTTGCTCAGCCCCAGCATTTT. The J gene is TRBJ1-5, the V gene TRBV19, with D tentatively TRBD1 (6 bases). Per germline, CDR1 LNHDA and CDR2 SQIVND (reference sequence). V lost 2 bases, J lost 6 bases, and 17 bases lay in between. The CDR3 has 16 amino acids.

J is TRBJ2-7 and V is TRBV11-2, with D possibly TRBD2 on 5 matching bases. This CDR3 is 13 amino acids long. V was shortened by 3 bases and J by 7 bases, with 13 bases between the two germline ends. Looked up from germline, CDR1 is SGHAT and CDR2 is FQNNGV. The CDR3 loop is CASSFGVVAEQYF. In nucleotides, the CDR3 is TGTGCCAGCAGCTTCGGGGTGGTGGCTGAGCAGTACTTC.

The chain employs TRBV6-1 and TRBJ1-5; tentatively, D is TRBD1 (6 bases). V lost 4 bases and J lost 7, with 20 bases in between. Germline V gene sequence: CDR1 MNHNS, CDR2 SASEGT. The CDR3 covers 16 residues. CDR3 loop: CASSALGDGGHQPQHF. As DNA, the CDR3 is TGTGCCAGCAGTGCCCTCGGAGATGGGGGACACCAGCCCCAGCATTTT.

As DNA, the CDR3 is TGCGCCTCTAAACCAGGGGGCGTGCGGGAGACCCAGTACTTC. This gives the protein CASKPGGVRETQYF. The chain couples TRBV5-1 to TRBJ2-5, with 8 bases aligning to TRBD1. J lost 5 bases, V lost 10 bases, and 13 bases had no gene match. Germline lookup yields CDR1 SGHRS and CDR2 YFSETQ. This CDR3 spans 14 amino acids. The whole variable domain, filled in from reference TRBV5-1 and TRBJ2-5, reads KAGVTQTPRYLIKTRGQQVTLSCSPISGHRSVSWYQQTPGQGLQFLFEYFSETQRNKGNFPGRFSGRQFSNSRSEMNVSTLELGDSALYLCASKPGGVRETQYFGPGTRLLVL.

The chain has TRBV9 and TRBJ2-5, with 14 nucleotides matching TRBD2. V shed 4 bases and J 2 bases; nucleotides not matched to a gene: 4. The length of the CDR3 is 16 residues. The V gene's germline CDR1 is SGDLS and CDR2 YYNGEE. Here the CDR3 DNA reads TGTGCCAGCAGCACGGGACTAGCGGGAGTTCAAGAGACCCAGTACTTC. This codes for CASSTGLAGVQETQYF. Drawing the rest from reference TRBV9 and TRBJ2-5, the complete variable domain is DSGVTQTPKHLITATGQRVTLRCSPRSGDLSVYWYQQSLDQGLQFLIQYYNGEERAKGNILERFSAQQFPDLHSELNLSSLELGDSALYFCASSTGLAGVQETQYFGPGTRLLVL.

The chain carries TRBV30 and TRBJ2-2, with D tentatively TRBD1 (5 bases). The germline V gene encodes CDR1 GTSNPN and CDR2 SVGIG (reference sequence). V was shortened by 4 bases and J by 1 base, with 16 bases between the two germline ends. CDR3 size: 16 residues. The CDR3 sequence: CAWKEGARRNTGELFF. CDR3 DNA: TGTGCCTGGAAAGAAGGGGCTAGGAGGAACACCGGGGAGCTGTTTTTT.